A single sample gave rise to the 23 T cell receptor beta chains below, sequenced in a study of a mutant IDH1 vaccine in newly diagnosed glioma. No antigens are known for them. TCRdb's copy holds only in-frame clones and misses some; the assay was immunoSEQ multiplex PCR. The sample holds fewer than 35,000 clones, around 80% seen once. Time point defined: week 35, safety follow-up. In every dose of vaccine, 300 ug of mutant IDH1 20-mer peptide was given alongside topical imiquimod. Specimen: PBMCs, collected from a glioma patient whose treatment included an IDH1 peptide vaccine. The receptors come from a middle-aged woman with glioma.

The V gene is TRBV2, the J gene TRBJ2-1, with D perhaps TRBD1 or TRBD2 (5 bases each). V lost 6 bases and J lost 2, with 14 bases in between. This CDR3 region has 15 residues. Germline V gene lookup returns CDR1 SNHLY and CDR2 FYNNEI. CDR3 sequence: CASRNRDGAYNEQFF. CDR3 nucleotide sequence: TGTGCCAGCAGGAACCGGGACGGAGCCTACAATGAGCAGTTCTTC.

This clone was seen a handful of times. The CDR3 nucleotides read TGTGCCTGGAGTGTAGGACAGGTTAACTATGGCTACACCTTC. This encodes CAWSVGQVNYGYTF. The chain joins TRBV30 to TRBJ1-2; 7 nucleotides align to TRBD1. The junction had 2 bases not matched to a gene; V was cut back by 0 bases and J by 1 base. Germline assignment: CDR1 GTSNPN and CDR2 SVGIG (reference sequence). The CDR3 is 14 residues long.

CDR3 amino acids: CASSPGQGTYGYTF. The CDR3 DNA sequence: TGTGCCAGCAGCCCAGGACAGGGAACCTATGGCTACACCTTC. V and J are TRBV9 and TRBJ1-2, with TRBD1 identical over 8 bases. Per the germline V gene, CDR1 is SGDLS and CDR2 is YYNGEE. With V trimmed by 4 bases and J by 4 bases, 6 bases remained unmatched. CDR3 length: 14 residues.

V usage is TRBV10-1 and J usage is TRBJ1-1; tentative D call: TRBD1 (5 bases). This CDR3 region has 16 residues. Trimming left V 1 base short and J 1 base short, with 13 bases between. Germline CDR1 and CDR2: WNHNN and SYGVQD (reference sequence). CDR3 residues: CASSEFPTVWNTEAFF. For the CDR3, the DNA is TGCGCCAGCAGTGAGTTCCCGACAGTTTGGAACACTGAAGCTTTCTTT.

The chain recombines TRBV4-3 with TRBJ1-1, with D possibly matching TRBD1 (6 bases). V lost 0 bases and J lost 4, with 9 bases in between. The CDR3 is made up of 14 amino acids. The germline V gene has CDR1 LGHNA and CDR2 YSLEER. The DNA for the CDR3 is TGCGCCAGCAGCCAAGATTCCAGGGGCACTGAAGCTTTCTTT. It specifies CASSQDSRGTEAFF.

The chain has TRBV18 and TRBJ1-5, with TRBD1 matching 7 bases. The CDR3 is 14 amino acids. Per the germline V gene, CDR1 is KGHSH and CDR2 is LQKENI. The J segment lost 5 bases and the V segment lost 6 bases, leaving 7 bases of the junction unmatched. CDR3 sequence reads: CASSIGGYDQPQHF. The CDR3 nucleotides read TGTGCCAGCTCGATAGGGGGCTACGATCAGCCCCAGCATTTT.

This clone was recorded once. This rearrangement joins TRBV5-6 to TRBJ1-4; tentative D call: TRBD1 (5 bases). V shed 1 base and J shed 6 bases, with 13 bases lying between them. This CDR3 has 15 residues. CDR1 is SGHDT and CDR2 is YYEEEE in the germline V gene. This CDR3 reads CASSLYTQADEKLFF. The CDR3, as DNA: TGTGCCAGCAGCTTGTATACACAGGCTGATGAAAAACTGTTTTTT.

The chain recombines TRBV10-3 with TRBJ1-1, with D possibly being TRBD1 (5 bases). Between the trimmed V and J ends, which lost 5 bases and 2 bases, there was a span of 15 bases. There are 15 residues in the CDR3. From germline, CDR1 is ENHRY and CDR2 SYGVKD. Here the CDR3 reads CAISPRDGLNTEAFF. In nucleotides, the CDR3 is TGTGCCATCAGTCCGAGGGACGGCCTTAACACTGAAGCTTTCTTT.

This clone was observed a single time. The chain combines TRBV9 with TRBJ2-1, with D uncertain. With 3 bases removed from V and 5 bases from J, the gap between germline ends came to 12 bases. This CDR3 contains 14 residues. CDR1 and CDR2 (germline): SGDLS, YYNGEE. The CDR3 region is CASSEERADNEQFF. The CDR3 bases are TGTGCCAGCAGCGAGGAAAGGGCCGACAATGAGCAGTTCTTC.

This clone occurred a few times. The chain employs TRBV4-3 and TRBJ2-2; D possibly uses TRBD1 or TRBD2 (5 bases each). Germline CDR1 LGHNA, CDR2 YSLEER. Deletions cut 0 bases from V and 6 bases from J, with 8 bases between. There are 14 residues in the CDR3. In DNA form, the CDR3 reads TGCGCCAGCAGCCAAGATCGGGGCGCCGGGGAGCTGTTTTTT. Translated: CASSQDRGAGELFF.

CDR3 in DNA: TGTGCCAGCAGCGTCGGGGACAGGGGGCTTTCACCCCTCCACTTT. As protein: CASSVGDRGLSPLHF. The chain couples TRBV9 to TRBJ1-6, with TRBD1 identical over 12 bases. Germline trimming cut 2 bases from V and 9 bases from J; bases unmatched to any gene: 3. Germline values: CDR1 SGDLS, CDR2 YYNGEE. This CDR3 has 15 amino acids.

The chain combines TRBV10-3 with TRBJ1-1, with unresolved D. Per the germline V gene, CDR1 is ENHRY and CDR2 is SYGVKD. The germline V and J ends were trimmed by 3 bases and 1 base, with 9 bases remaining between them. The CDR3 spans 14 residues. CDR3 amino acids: CAISDGRPNTEAFF. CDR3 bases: TGTGCCATCAGTGATGGCAGGCCGAACACTGAAGCTTTCTTT.

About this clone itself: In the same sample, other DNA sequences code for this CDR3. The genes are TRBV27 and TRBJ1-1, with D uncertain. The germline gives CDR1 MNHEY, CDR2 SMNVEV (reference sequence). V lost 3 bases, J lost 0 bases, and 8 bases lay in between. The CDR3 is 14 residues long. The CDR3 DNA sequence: TGTGCCAGCAGTTTGCGCGGCCTGAACACTGAAGCTTTCTTT. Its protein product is CASSLRGLNTEAFF.

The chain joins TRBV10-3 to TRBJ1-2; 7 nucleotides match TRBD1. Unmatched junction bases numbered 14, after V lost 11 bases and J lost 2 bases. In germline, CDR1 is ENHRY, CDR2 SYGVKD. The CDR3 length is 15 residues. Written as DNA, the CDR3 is TGTGCCTCACAGCAGGGGCAGACAGGGAACTATGGCTACACCTTC. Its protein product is CASQQGQTGNYGYTF.

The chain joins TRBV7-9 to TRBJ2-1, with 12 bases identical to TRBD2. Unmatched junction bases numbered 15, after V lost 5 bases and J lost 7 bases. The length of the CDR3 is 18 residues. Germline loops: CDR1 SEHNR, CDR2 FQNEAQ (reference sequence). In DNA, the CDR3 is TGTGCCAGCAGCCTTCCCCCACGACTAGCGGGGGTGCGAAATGAGCAGTTCTTC. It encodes CASSLPPRLAGVRNEQFF. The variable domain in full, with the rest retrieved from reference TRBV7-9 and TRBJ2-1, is DTGVSQNPRHKITKRGQNVTFRCDPISEHNRLYWYRQTLGQGPEFLTYFQNEAQLEKSRLLSDRFSAERPKGSFSTLEIQRTEQGDSAMYLCASSLPPRLAGVRNEQFFGPGTRLTVL.

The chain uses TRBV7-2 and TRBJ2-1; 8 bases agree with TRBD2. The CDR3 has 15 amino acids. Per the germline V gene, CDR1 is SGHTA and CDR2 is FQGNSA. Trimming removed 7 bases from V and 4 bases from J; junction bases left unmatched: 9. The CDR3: CASTQRGGRYNEQFF. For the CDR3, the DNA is TGTGCCAGCACCCAACGGGGGGGCCGGTACAATGAGCAGTTCTTC.

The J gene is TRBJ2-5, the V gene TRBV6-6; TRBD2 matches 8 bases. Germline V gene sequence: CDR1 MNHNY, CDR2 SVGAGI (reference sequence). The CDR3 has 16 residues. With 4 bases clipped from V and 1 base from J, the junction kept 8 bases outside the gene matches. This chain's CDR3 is CASSWNSGGIQETQYF. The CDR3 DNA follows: TGTGCCAGCAGTTGGAACAGCGGGGGAATCCAAGAGACCCAGTACTTC.

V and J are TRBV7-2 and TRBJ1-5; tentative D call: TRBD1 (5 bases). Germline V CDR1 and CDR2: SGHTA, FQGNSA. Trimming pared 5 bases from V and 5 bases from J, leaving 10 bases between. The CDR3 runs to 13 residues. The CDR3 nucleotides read TGTGCCAGCAGCCCAGGGTGGGATCAGCCCCAGCATTTT. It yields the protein CASSPGWDQPQHF.

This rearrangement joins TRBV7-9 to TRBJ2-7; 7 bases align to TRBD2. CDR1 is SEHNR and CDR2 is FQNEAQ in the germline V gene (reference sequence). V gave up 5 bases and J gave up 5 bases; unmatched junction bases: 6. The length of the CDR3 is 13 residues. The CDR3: CASSNGGFDEQYF. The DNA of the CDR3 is TGTGCCAGCAGCAACGGGGGGTTCGACGAGCAGTACTTC.

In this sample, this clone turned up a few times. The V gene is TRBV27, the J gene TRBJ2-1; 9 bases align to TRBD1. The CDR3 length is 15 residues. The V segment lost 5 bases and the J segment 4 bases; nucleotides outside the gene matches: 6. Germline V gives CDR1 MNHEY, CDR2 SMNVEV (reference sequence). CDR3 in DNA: TGTGCCAGCAGTGGACAGGGGTGGCCTTACAATGAGCAGTTCTTC. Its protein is CASSGQGWPYNEQFF.

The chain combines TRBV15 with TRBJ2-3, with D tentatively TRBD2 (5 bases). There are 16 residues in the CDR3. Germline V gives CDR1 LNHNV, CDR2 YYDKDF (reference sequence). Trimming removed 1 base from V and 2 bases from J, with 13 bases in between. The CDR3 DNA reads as TGTGCCACCAGCAGAGCGCCGGACTCACACACAGATACGCAGTATTTT. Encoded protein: CATSRAPDSHTDTQYF.

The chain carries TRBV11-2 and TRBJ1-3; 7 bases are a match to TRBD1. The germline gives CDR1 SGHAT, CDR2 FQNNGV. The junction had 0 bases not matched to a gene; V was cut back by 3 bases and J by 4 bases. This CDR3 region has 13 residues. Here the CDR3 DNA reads TGTGCCAGCAGCTTGACAGGGGGAAACACCATATATTTT. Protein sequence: CASSLTGGNTIYF. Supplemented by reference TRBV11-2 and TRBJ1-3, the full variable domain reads EAGVAQSPRYKIIEKRQSVAFWCNPISGHATLYWYQQILGQGPKLLIQFQNNGVVDDSQLPKDRFSAERLKGVDSTLKIQPAKLEDSAVYLCASSLTGGNTIYFGEGSWLTVV.

CDR3 nucleotides: TGTGCCAGTAGCAGGGGCCACGAGCAGTACTTC. Translation gives CASSRGHEQYF. The rearrangement uses TRBV19 and TRBJ2-7, with a possible D match to TRBD1 (6 bases). The length of the CDR3 is 11 residues. Looked up from germline, CDR1 is LNHDA and CDR2 is SQIVND (reference sequence). The V end was cut by 6 bases, the J end by 5 bases, with 8 bases between.